The clone carrying this T cell receptor (beta chain) has a handful of counts. The antigen remains unidentified. These data are taken from a study of shared clonotypes between healthy human individuals. Generated by immunoSEQ multiplex PCR, the TCRdb table keeps only in-frame clones and is missing some. This sample yields roughly 640,000 clones, of which almost 97% are seen a single time; approximately 0.057% belongs to the top ten. Naive CD4+ cells were CD45RA-selected; the remaining cells were memory. This CDR3 region has 13 residues. Trimming took off 5 bases at V and 2 bases at J, with 6 bases between the two ends. Per germline, CDR1 SNHLY and CDR2 FYNNEI. Overall study results and limits: At large depth, rarefaction still showed sorted-subset sequencing to be incomplete. Of the naive CD4 clonotypes, 4% to 5% were shared across a handful of donors.

Sequencing was performed on naive CD4+ T cells sorted from blood. Stated subset: CD45RA+ positively selected. The sequence came from a woman aged 30 to 39 in good health. The chain carries TRBV2 and TRBJ2-2; D is unclear. In DNA form, the CDR3 reads TGTGCCAGCAGTCTCCTTAACACCGGGGAGCTGTTTTTT. Translated, it gives CASSLLNTGELFF.